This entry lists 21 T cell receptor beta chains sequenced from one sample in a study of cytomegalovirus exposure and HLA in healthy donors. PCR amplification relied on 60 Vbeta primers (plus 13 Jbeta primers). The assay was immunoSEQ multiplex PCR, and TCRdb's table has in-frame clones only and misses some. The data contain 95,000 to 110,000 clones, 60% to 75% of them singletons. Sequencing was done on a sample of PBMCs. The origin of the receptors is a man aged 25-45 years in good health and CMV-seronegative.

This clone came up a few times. The CDR3 coding sequence is TGTGCCAGCAGTGAAGCGGCCACAGGGAATGAAAAACTGTTTTTT. Its translation is CASSEAATGNEKLFF. This sequence joins TRBV2 and TRBJ1-4, with D possibly matching TRBD1 (6 bases). Germline CDR1 SNHLY, CDR2 FYNNEI. V was clipped by 0 bases and J by 5 bases, with 10 bases between them. This CDR3 has 15 amino acids.

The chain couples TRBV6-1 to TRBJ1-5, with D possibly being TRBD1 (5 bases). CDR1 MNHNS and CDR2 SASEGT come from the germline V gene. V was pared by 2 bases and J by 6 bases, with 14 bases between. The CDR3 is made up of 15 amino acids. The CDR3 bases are TGTGCCAGCAGTGAATCAGGCAGGGCCCTTCAGCCCCAGCATTTT. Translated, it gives CASSESGRALQPQHF.

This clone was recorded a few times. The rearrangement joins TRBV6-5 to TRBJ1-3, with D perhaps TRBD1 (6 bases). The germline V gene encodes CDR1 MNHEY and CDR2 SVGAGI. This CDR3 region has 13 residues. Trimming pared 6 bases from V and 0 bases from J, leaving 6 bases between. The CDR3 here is CASRGGSGNTIYF. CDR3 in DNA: TGTGCCAGCAGAGGGGGCTCTGGAAACACCATATATTTT.

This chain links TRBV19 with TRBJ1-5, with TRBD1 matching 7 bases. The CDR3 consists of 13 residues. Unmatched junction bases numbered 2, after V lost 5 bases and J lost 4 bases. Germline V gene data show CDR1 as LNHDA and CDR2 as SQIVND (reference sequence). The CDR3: CASSQTGNQPQHF. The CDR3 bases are TGTGCCAGTAGTCAGACAGGGAATCAGCCCCAGCATTTT.

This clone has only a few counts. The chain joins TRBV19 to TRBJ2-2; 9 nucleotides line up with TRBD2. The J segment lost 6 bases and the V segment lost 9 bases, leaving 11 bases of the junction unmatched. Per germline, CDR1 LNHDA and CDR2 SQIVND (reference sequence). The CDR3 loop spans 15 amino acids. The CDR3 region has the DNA TGTGCCAGCCACCTGCGCGGGGGGGCCCCCGGGGAGCTGTTTTTT. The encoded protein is CASHLRGGAPGELFF.

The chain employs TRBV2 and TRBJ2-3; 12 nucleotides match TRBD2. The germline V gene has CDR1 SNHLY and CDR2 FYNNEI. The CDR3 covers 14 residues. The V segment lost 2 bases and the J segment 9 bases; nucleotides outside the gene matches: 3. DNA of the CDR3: TGTGCCAGCAGTGAACCCCTAGCGGGGGGGACGCAGTATTTT. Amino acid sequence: CASSEPLAGGTQYF.

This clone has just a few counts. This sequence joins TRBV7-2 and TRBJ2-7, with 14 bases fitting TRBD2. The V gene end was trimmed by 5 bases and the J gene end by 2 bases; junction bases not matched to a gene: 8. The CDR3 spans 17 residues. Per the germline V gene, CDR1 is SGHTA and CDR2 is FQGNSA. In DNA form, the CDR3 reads TGTGCCAGCAGCCGACTAGCGGGGGGGCTCACCCCCTACGAGCAGTACTTC. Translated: CASSRLAGGLTPYEQYF.

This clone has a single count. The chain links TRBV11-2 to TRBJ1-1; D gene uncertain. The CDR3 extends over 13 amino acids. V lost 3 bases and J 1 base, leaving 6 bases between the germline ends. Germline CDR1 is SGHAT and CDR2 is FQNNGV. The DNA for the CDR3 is TGTGCCAGCAGCTTGGGAGCGAACACTGAAGCTTTCTTT. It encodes CASSLGANTEAFF.

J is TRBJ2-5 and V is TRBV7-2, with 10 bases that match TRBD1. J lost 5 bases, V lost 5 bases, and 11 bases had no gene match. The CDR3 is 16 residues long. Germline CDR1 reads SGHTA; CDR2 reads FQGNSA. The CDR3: CASSTELTGGRETQYF. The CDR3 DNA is TGTGCCAGCAGCACAGAGTTGACAGGGGGCCGGGAGACCCAGTACTTC.

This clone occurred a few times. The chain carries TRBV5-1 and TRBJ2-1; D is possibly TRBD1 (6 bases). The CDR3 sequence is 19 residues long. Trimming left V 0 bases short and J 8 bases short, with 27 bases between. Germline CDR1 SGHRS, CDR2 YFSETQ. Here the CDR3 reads CASSLARGTTVSWVDEQFF. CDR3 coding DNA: TGCGCCAGCAGCTTGGCCAGGGGCACCACGGTTTCCTGGGTGGATGAGCAGTTCTTC.

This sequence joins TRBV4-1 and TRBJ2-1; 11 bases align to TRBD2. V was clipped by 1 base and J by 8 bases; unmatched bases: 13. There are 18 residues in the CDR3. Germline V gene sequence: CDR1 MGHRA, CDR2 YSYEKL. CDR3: CASSQGLLSGRVGDEQFF. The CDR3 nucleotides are TGCGCCAGCAGCCAAGGGTTACTTAGCGGGAGGGTCGGGGATGAGCAGTTCTTC.

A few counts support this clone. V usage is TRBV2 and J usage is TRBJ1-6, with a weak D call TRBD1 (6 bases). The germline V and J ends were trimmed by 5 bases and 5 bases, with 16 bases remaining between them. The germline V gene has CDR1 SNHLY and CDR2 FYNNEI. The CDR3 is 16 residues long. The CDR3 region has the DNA TGTGCCAGCAGTCTTGACCTCAGGGGACATAATTCACCCCTCCACTTT. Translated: CASSLDLRGHNSPLHF.

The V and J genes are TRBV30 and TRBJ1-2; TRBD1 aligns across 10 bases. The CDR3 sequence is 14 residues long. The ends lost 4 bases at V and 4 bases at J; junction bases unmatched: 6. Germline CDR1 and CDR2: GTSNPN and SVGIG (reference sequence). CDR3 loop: CAWIPGQGFYGYTF. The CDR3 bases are TGTGCCTGGATTCCGGGACAGGGGTTCTATGGCTACACCTTC.

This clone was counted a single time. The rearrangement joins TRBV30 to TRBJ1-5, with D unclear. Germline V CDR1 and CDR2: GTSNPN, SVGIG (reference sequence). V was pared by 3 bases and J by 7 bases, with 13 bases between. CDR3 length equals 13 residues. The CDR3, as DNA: TGTGCCTGGAGCGCCGGGATCGGCCAGCCCCAGCATTTT. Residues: CAWSAGIGQPQHF.

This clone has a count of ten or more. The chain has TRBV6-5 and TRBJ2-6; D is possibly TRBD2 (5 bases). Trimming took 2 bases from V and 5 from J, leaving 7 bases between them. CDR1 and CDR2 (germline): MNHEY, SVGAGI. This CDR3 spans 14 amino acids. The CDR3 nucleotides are TGTGCCAGCAGTTACCGAGGGAGGGCCAACGTCCTGACTTTC. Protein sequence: CASSYRGRANVLTF.

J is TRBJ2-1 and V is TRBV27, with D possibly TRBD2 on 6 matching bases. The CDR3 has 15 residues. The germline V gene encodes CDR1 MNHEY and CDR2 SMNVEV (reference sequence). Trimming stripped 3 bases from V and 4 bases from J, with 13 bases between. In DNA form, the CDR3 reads TGTGCCAGCAGTTTTTCGGGAGATGGGTACAATGAGCAGTTCTTC. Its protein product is CASSFSGDGYNEQFF.

The CDR3 DNA reads as TGTGCCAGCAGTGACCGGACAGGGGTTAACTATGGCTACACCTTC. This gives the protein CASSDRTGVNYGYTF. V gene TRBV6-1 combines with J gene TRBJ1-2, with 9 bases fitting TRBD1. The CDR3 consists of 15 residues. J was trimmed by 1 base and V by 3 bases; bases with no gene match: 3. Germline assignment: CDR1 MNHNS and CDR2 SASEGT.

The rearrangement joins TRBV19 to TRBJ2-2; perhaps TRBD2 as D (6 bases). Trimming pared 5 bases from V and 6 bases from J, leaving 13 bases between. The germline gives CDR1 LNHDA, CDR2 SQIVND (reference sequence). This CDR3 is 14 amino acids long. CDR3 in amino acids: CASSSGERSGELFF. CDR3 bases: TGTGCCAGTAGTTCGGGGGAGAGGTCCGGGGAGCTGTTTTTT. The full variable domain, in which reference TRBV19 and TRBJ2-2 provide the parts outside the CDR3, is DGGITQSPKYLFRKEGQNVTLSCEQNLNHDAMYWYRQDPGQGLRLIYYSQIVNDFQKGDIAEGYSVSREKKESFPLTVTSAQKNPTAFYLCASSSGERSGELFFGEGSRLTVL.

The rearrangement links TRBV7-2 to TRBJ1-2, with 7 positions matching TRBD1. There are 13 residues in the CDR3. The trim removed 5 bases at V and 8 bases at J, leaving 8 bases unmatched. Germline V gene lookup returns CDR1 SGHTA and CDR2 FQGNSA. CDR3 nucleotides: TGTGCCAGCAGCCCGACAGGGATAGTGGGCTACACCTTC. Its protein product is CASSPTGIVGYTF. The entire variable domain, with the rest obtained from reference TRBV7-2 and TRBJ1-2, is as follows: GAGVSQSPSNKVTEKGKDVELRCDPISGHTALYWYRQSLGQGLEFLIYFQGNSAPDKSGLPSDRFSAERTGGSVSTLTIQRTQQEDSAVYLCASSPTGIVGYTFGSGTRLTVV.

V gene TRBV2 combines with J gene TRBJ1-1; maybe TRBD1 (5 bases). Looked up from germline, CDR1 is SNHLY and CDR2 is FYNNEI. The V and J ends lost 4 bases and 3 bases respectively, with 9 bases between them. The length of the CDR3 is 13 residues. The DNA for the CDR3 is TGTGCCAGCAGTGGGCCCAGGGACACTGAAGCTTTCTTT. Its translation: CASSGPRDTEAFF.

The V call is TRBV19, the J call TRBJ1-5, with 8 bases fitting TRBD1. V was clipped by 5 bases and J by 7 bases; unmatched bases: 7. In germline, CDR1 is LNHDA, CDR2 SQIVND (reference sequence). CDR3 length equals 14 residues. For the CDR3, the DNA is TGTGCCAGTAGTGACAGGGGTTTAATACAGCCCCAGCATTTT. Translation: CASSDRGLIQPQHF.